This paragraph covers one TCR beta chain sequence. This clonotype appeared a few times. No cognate antigen has been identified for it. The input lacks base qualities; no much larger clone sits a single base away. Amplification of TCR beta CDR3 regions was carried out from RNA transcripts. A first-round RT-PCR of the TCR CDR3 used the HTBI primer set with the Qiagen OneStep RT-PCR kit. The libraries were constructed in a second round of multiplex PCR and then size-selected and purified. Libraries were sequenced paired-end with 100 bp reads on an Illumina HiSeq2000. The study's own analysis went as follows. SOAPnuke was used to process the raw data, throwing out any read that contained adapters or uncalled bases, had a mean Phred below 15, or lacked an exact constant-primer or identifier match. COPE v1.2.5 was used to merge high-quality paired reads, and clonotypes were defined as unique nucleotide sequences. Clonotypes were aligned to IMGT TRBV, TRBD and TRBJ reference segments using MiTCR v1.1. The analysis included only V-J combinations with a frequency above 0.0001, which together covered over 98% of the repertoires. The TCS score was defined as the ratio of F50 (clonal expansion) to E x V (chaos), calculated using BLOSUM62-based TCRdist between CDR3 peptides within each V-J. Welch's t-statistics and random forest reduced 500 to 550 V-J features to about 12, which were used in a naive Bayes classifier (R e1071). TCRdb reprocessed the public reads (quality trimming at Q25 with fastp, clone calling with MiXCR) and kept in-frame beta chains. Rows with a matching CDR3 protein are joined into one entry that keeps the most common DNA and genes. The V and J calls reflect TCRdb's pipeline rather than the authors' work. In all, the sample holds around 480,000 distinct CDR3 sequences, and around an eighth of those were seen once. The top ten clones comprise around a sixth of the sample.

The data derive from a study of T cells in Graves' hyperthyroidism and ophthalmopathy (dated by TCRdb to about 2019). For context, the study as a whole: Peripheral blood was collected at initial diagnosis, before any treatment. A discovery cohort of about a hundred patients, 43 with Graves' ophthalmopathy and over 55 with stable Graves' hyperthyroidism, was used to find distinguishing TCR V-J signatures. Prospective prediction of ophthalmopathy was tested in an independent validation cohort consisting of roughly 19 hyperthyroidism patients and approximately 16 patients who later progressed to ophthalmopathy. The 95 to 100 discovery patients were divided at random into training and test sets in a 7:3 ratio. In addition, the study compared T-cell repertoires in thyroid tissue and in blood from about six Graves' hyperthyroidism patients. Once sampling was done, hyperthyroidism patients were given methimazole at a starting dose of 30 mg daily, whereas ophthalmopathy patients were given high-dose intravenous methylprednisolone. TCR Vbeta CDR3 sequencing of some 140 peripheral blood samples (fewer than 45 ophthalmopathy, under 80 hyperthyroidism and roughly 17 progressor patients) is reported in the paper.

General conclusions and limits of the study: In validation, the model predicted progression to ophthalmopathy with about 71% sensitivity and 72.22% specificity, a median of approximately 6.5 months before onset. Sample size was not statistically predetermined, and blinding of investigators to group allocation was not performed. Most expanded thyroid clonotypes (frequency above 0.001) were also found in blood, which suggests that blood repertoires may mirror thyroid immune responses. A model built on a 13 V-J signature distinguished ophthalmopathy from stable hyperthyroidism, reaching over 85% sensitivity and approximately 81% specificity in cross-validation and 80%/75% in testing.

Stable Graves' hyperthyroidism was defined as the absence of progression to ophthalmopathy over 18 months of follow-up. The hyperthyroidism patients were between 18 and 65 years old and newly diagnosed, with a disease duration of less than 2 months. Patients with uncontrolled infections, other autoimmune diseases, pregnancy or lactation were excluded. Diagnoses were established on the basis of clinical symptoms, serum thyroxine and TRAb, thyroid ultrasound, and orbital computed tomography. PBMCs were isolated from around 10 ml of fresh peripheral blood by Ficoll-Paque density gradient centrifugation. Total RNA was extracted using Trizol reagent, and RNA quality was assessed on an Agilent 2100 Bioanalyzer. This clonotype originated in a woman younger than 30 with Graves' hyperthyroidism. Sequencing was carried out using blood.

The nucleotides are TGTGCCAGCAGCCAAGAAGGTTGGCATCCTGAAGCTTTCTTT. The translation is CASSQEGWHPEAFF. The chain is encoded by TRBV3-1 joined to TRBJ1-1; the D gene identity is not certain. From the cysteine up to the phenylalanine, the CDR3 has a length of 14 residues. Only the CDR3 part of the read is kept: 42 bases, read in frame from the first base. According to the germline V gene (reference sequence), CDR1 reads LGHDT and CDR2 reads YNNKEL. V is reduced by 0 bases and J by 6 bases, leaving a spacing of 11 bases between them. Joined to the reference TRBV3-1 and TRBJ1-1 proteins, this CDR3 gives the full variable domain: DTAVSQTPKYLVTQMGNDKSIKCEQNLGHDTMYWYKQDSKKFLKIMFSYNNKELIINETVPNRFSPKSPDKAHLNLHINSLELGDSAVYFCASSQEGWHPEAFFGQGTRLTVV.